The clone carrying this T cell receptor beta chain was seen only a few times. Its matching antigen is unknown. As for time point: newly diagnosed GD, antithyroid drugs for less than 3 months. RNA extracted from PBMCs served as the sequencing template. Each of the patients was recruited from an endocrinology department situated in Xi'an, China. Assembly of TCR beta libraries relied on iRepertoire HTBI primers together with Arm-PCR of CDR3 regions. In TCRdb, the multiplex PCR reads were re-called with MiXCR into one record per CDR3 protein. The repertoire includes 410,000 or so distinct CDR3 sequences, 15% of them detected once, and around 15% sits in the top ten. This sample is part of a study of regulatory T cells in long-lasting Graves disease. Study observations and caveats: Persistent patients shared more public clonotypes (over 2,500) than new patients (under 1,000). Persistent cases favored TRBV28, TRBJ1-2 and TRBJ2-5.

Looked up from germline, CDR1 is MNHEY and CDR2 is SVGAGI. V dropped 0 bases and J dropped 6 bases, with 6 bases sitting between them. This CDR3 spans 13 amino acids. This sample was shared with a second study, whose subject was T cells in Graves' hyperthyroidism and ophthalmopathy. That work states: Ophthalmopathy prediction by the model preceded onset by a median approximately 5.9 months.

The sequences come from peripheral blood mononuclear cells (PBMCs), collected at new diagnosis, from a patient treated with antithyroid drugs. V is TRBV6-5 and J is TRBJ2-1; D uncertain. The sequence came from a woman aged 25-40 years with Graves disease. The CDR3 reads CASSYSKPNEQFF. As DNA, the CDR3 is TGTGCCAGCAGTTACTCGAAACCCAATGAGCAGTTCTTC.